The source of this T cell receptor beta chain is a study of blood T cell repertoires in COVID-19. There are 17 residues in the CDR3. Trimming removed 3 bases from V and 0 bases from J; junction bases left unmatched: 2. In germline, CDR1 is KGHSH, CDR2 LQKENI. Original methodology: Cell counts per sample came from amplifying reference gene primers. The repertoire was sequenced with immunoSEQ multiplex PCR; TCRdb's copy has only in-frame clones and lacks some. Clone size and the V and J calls come from that table; the DNA yielded D and trimming. Of around 230,000 clones detected, roughly 85% appear once; the ten largest clones hold 4.5% to 5.5%. A word on this clone: The same CDR3 can be traced to other DNA sequences in this sample.

The sample consisted of peripheral blood. The rearrangement links TRBV18 to TRBJ2-2; 12 positions match TRBD1. The TCR comes from a man aged 50-59 years with COVID-19, enrolled during active disease. The CDR3, as DNA: TGTGCCAGCTCACCTGGGACAGGGGGCGCGAACACCGGGGAGCTGTTTTTT. Translation: CASSPGTGGANTGELFF.